Here is one T cell receptor beta chain with its context. The antigen remains unidentified. The data are from a study of lymphopenia after photon versus proton radiotherapy. Study results and limitations: Photon-treated patients lost naive T cells and TCR diversity; proton-treated stayed stable. After lymphocyte nadir, photon-treated repertoires showed oligoclonal expansion, especially CD8+ Temra. Post-nadir TCR diversity decline inversely tracked overall survival among those who died.

TCRdb's table, derived via immunoSEQ multiplex PCR, lists solely in-frame clones and lacks some. The data contain around 25,000 clones, roughly 90% of them seen just once; the ten biggest clones take up around 0.81%. V was clipped by 4 bases and J by 16 bases, with 23 bases between them. CDR3 length: 14 amino acids. Looked up from germline, CDR1 is SGHKS and CDR2 is YYEKEE (reference sequence). The sample in question was peripheral blood, obtained from a patient treated with photon-based radiotherapy. The receptor was derived from a woman aged 45-60 years with cholangiocarcinoma. This chain connects TRBV5-5 to TRBJ1-4; D ambiguous. In nucleotides, the CDR3 is TGTGCCAGCAGCCCTCATCTTACCCCCTATGATCCGTTTTTT. This translates into CASSPHLTPYDPFF.